This TCR beta chain was captured in a study of identical twins. A word on this clonotype: Relative to the germline gene, one junction end is altered; a read error may explain this.

CDR3 length equals 15 residues. Looked up from germline, CDR1 is LGHDT and CDR2 is YNNKEL (reference sequence). TCRdb processed the 5' RACE reads anew with MiXCR; each CDR3 protein has one entry. The profile shows 500,000 to 550,000 distinct CDR3 sequences, 20% to 25% of them singletons. These data were also reused for a study on yellow fever vaccine responses in identical twins.

The receptor's source is a woman in her late teens or twenties in good health. The genes are TRBV3-1 and TRBJ2-1; perhaps TRBD2 as D (5 bases). The material sequenced was CD4+ T cells sorted from blood. The CDR3 reads CASTQNQRTSDEQFF. CDR3 coding DNA: TGTGCCAGCACCCAAAATCAGCGGACCAGCGATGAGCAGTTCTTC.